The following is a T cell receptor (beta chain) sequence with its context. Its specific antigen is unknown. No clone much larger than this one lies a single base away; base qualities are absent. From cysteine to phenylalanine, the CDR3 is 11 amino acids long. This entry keeps only the CDR3 DNA: 33 bases, framed from base 1. From a lookup of the germline V gene, CDR1 and CDR2 are SGHVS and FQNEAQ. A distance of 2 bases separates the germline ends of V and J, which lose 6 bases and 0 bases respectively. The data were taken from a study of OX40 agonist ivuxolimab in advanced cancers. Describing the broader study: The costimulatory receptor OX40 (CD134) was targeted by ivuxolimab, a fully human IgG2 agonistic monoclonal antibody. Partial responses occurred in three dose-escalation patients: two with cutaneous melanoma and one with hepatocellular carcinoma. Among the approximately 54 dose-escalation patients, around 20 had hepatocellular carcinoma, approximately 15 melanoma, 9 renal cell carcinoma and 9 head and neck cancer. Peripheral TCRbeta sequencing was intended to test whether TCR sequence diversity was altered and clonal T-cell expansion was caused by ivuxolimab. The dose-escalation cohort was about 86% male with a mean age of about 60 years, ranging from roughly 23 to 90. Patients were allowed to have had prior anti-PD-1, anti-PD-L1 or anti-CTLA-4 therapy, and 40% of the dose-escalation patients had been treated with checkpoint inhibitors. Intravenous ivuxolimab was administered to patients every 2 weeks at six dose levels: 0.01, 0.1, 0.3, 1.5, 3 and 10 mg/kg. The paper covers the monotherapy dose-escalation part of the phase I ivuxolimab trial, which included N of about 51 patients.

The research as a whole found: Low levels of normalized T-cell clonal expansion were also seen in some patients who did not respond. In the 0.1-3.0 mg/kg groups, partial responders had among the lowest normalized peripheral clonal expansion, particularly in CD8+ T cells. The antigen specificity of the clonally expanded peripheral T cells was not determined. After ivuxolimab, more expanded clones were found on average in CD8+ T cells than in CD4+ T cells. At doses of 0.1 to 3.0 mg/kg, clonal expansion of both CD4+ and CD8+ blood T cells was observed from baseline to week 6.

The trial excluded patients who had a history of autoimmune disease or were on systemic immunosuppression. Peripheral blood for TCR sequencing was collected from all dose cohorts at baseline, on cycle 4 day 1, and on cycle 7 day 1. Samples came from an open-label, multicenter, first-in-human phase I dose-escalation trial of ivuxolimab. Adults with locally advanced or metastatic head and neck squamous cell, hepatocellular, melanoma or renal cell carcinoma were enrolled in the trial. Before TCR sequencing, CD4+ T cells and CD8+ T cells were sorted from peripheral blood as separate populations. Genomic DNA was extracted from sorted cells for sequencing of the TCRbeta CDR3 region. The immunoSEQ Assay was used for sequencing of TCRbeta CDR3 regions. TCRdb retrieved this table from immuneACCESS and kept in-frame rearrangements only. Not all clones are present; in checked studies, unresolved V genes account for under half, and no reason is known for the remainder. The sample table shows about 38,000 clones, and 80% to 90% are seen once. The top ten clonotypes cover around 46% of the sample.

Sequencing was performed on CD4+ or CD8+ T cells sorted from blood, taken in a trial of the OX40 agonist ivuxolimab. Recombination linked TRBV7-8 to TRBJ1-1, with the D gene not clear enough to name. This receptor was obtained from an adult with an advanced solid tumor such as melanoma, head and neck, liver or kidney cancer. The DNA is as follows: TGTGCCAGCAGTTTGAACACTGAAGCTTTCTTT. It translates to CASSLNTEAFF.